This TCR beta chain was documented in a study of control samples from healthy donors and cancer patients. The CDR3 runs 14 residues. Germline-derived CDR1 and CDR2 are LGHDT and YNNKEL (reference sequence). V dropped 4 bases and J dropped 0 bases, with 10 bases sitting between them. Libraries were prepared by immunoSEQ multiplex PCR; TCRdb keeps only in-frame clonotypes and omits some of them. The repertoire holds 100,000 to 150,000 clones, about 90% seen once, with about 2.9% in the top ten. V is TRBV3-1 (or the pseudogene TRBV3-2) and J is TRBJ2-7, with D tentatively TRBD2 (5 bases). Sample: blood. The clonotype comes from a man in his 60s in good health. The chain's CDR3 is CASSPRSGSYEQYF. The DNA for the CDR3 is TGTGCCAGCAGCCCCAGGAGCGGCTCCTACGAGCAGTACTTC.